The present T cell receptor beta chain was sequenced within a study of identical twins. General observations from the study: Shared out-of-frame alpha sequences (those common to twins) showed excess low generation probability. Conclusions leaned on cross-sectional statistical analysis and did not track the same donors over time.

TCRdb analysed the 5' RACE reads with MiXCR anew, one entry per CDR3 protein. The repertoire has around 960,000 distinct CDR3 sequences, more than 9% of them found once; the top ten carry around 1.6%. Per the germline V gene, CDR1 is LGHNA and CDR2 is YNFKEQ. V was pared by 0 bases and J by 0 bases, with 5 bases of the junction left unmatched. The CDR3 loop spans 16 amino acids. This clonotype was counted many times. Antigen: not known. The data also belong to a second study, concerning yellow fever vaccine responses in identical twins.

This TCR was recovered from a woman aged 18-35 years in good health. Material: PBMCs. The V gene is TRBV4-2, the J gene TRBJ2-7; TRBD2 matches at 7 bases. The DNA of the CDR3 is TGTGCCAGCAGCCAAGACGGGGGAGGGGACTCCTACGAGCAGTACTTC. It translates to CASSQDGGGDSYEQYF.